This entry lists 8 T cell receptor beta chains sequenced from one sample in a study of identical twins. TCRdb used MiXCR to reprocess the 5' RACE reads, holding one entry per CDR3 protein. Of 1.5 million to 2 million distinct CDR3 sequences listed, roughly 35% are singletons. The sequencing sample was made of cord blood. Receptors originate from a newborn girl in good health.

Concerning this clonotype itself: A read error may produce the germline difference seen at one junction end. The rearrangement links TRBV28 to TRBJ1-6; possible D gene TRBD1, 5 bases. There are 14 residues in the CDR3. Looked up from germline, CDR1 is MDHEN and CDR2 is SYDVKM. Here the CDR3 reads CGSSSQDTNSPLHF. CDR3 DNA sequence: TGTGGCAGCAGTTCTCAGGACACAAATTCACCCCTCCACTTT.

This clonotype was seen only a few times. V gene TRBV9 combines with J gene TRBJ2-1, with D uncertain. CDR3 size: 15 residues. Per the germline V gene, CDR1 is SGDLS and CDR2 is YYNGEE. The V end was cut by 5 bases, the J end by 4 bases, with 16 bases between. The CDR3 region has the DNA TGTGCCAGCAGGGTTTGGGGTGAAGGATACAATGAGCAGTTCTTC. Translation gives CASRVWGEGYNEQFF.

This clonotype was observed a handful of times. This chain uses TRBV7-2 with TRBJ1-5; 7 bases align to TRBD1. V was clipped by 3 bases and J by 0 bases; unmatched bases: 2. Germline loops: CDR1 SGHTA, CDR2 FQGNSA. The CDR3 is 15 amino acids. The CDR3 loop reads CASSFQGVSNQPQHF. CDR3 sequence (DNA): TGTGCCAGCAGCTTCCAGGGGGTTAGCAATCAGCCCCAGCATTTT.

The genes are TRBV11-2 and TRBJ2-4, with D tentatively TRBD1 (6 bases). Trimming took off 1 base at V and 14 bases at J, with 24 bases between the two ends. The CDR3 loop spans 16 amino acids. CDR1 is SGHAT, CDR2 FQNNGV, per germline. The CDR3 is CASSLGYIGGSYEEYF. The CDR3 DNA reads TGTGCCAGCAGCTTAGGGTATATAGGGGGATCCTACGAGGAGTACTTC.

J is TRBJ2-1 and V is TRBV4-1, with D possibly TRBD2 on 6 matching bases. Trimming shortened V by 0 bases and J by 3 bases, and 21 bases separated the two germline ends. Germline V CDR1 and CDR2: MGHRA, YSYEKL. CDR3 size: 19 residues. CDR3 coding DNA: TGCGCCAGCAGCCAAGAACCCCCTACCGGGACTGCACTCTACAATGAGCAGTTCTTC. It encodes CASSQEPPTGTALYNEQFF.

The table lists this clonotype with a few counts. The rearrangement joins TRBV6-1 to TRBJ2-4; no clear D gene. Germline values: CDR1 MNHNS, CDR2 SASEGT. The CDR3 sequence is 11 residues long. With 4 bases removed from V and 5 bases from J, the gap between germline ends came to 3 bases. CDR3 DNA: TGTGCCAGCAGTGCCGAAAACATTCAGTACTTC. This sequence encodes CASSAENIQYF.

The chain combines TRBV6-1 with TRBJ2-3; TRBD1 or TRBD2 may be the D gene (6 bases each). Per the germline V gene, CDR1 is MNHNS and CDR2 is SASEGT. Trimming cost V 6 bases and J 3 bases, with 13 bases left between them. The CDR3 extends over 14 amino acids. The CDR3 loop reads CASRGGIKTDTQYF. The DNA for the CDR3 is TGTGCCAGCAGAGGGGGGATTAAGACAGATACGCAGTATTTT.

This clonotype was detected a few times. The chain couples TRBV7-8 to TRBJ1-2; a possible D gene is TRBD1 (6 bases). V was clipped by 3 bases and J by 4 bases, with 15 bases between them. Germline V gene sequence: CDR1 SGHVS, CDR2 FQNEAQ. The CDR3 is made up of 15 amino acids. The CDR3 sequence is CASSFRTTGTYGYTF. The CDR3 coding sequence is TGTGCCAGCAGCTTCCGAACAACAGGGACCTATGGCTACACCTTC.